Below, 16 T cell receptor beta chains from the same sample are listed, as sequenced in a study of PD-1 blockade in classical Hodgkin lymphoma. Time point reported: cycle 4 day 1 (C4D1), after less than 7 weeks of nivolumab. Relapse was seen in all patients after autologous stem cell transplantation, and brentuximab vedotin exposure was variable. Purification of CD4+ T cells from thawed PBMCs was achieved by magnetic negative selection. Method: immunoSEQ multiplex PCR; TCRdb's copy keeps in-frame clones and lacks some. The sample comprises more than 10,000 clones, 85% to 90% of which are singletons, and approximately 0.87% rests with the top ten. This sample comprised CD4+ T cells from blood, obtained before the fourth cycle of nivolumab. These receptors all come from a human donor with classical Hodgkin lymphoma.

The chain uses TRBV6-5 and TRBJ2-2; D uncertain. The germline V and J ends were trimmed by 0 bases and 5 bases, with 13 bases remaining between them. The length of the CDR3 is 16 residues. CDR1 is MNHEY and CDR2 is SVGAGI in the germline V gene. CDR3 in DNA: TGTGCCAGCAGTTACTCGAGTGGTATGAGAACCGGGGAGCTGTTTTTT. This gives the protein CASSYSSGMRTGELFF.

This chain connects TRBV20-1 to TRBJ2-3; no clear D gene. The CDR3 covers 11 residues. V was pared by 0 bases and J by 10 bases, with 8 bases between. CDR1 is DFQATT and CDR2 is SNEGSKA in the germline V gene (reference sequence). The CDR3 sequence is CSARESIPQYF. The DNA for the CDR3 is TGCAGTGCTAGAGAATCGATTCCGCAGTATTTT.

J is TRBJ2-1 and V is TRBV10-3; 7 nucleotides align to TRBD1. The CDR3 runs to 13 residues. Germline V lookup: CDR1 ENHRY, CDR2 SYGVKD. The J segment lost 8 bases and the V segment lost 10 bases, leaving 11 bases of the junction unmatched. The CDR3 DNA reads TGTGCCACACAAACACAGGGGCGGGATGAGCAGTTCTTC. This codes for CATQTQGRDEQFF.

This chain joins TRBV5-1 and TRBJ2-1, with D perhaps matching TRBD1 (6 bases). Germline assignment: CDR1 SGHRS and CDR2 YFSETQ. V lost 2 bases and J lost 0, with 15 bases in between. The CDR3 sequence is 17 residues long. The CDR3 bases are TGCGCCAGCAGCTTCCGAGGACAGTCGAGCTCCTACAATGAGCAGTTCTTC. Its translation: CASSFRGQSSSYNEQFF.

The chain joins TRBV7-9 to TRBJ2-2; D may match TRBD1 or TRBD2 (5 bases each). The germline V and J ends were trimmed by 6 bases and 3 bases, with 14 bases remaining between them. Germline V gene lookup returns CDR1 SEHNR and CDR2 FQNEAQ (reference sequence). The CDR3 contains 15 residues. This CDR3 is CASSLGVGDTGELFF. In DNA, the CDR3 is TGTGCCAGCAGTCTAGGGGTGGGAGACACCGGGGAGCTGTTTTTT.

The table lists this clone with a few counts. This rearrangement joins TRBV4-3 to TRBJ2-7, with D perhaps being TRBD1 or TRBD2 (5 bases each). CDR3 size: 16 residues. Germline values: CDR1 LGHNA, CDR2 YSLEER. Trimming left V 0 bases short and J 5 bases short, with 17 bases between. This CDR3 is CASSQDPRDGRNEQYF. CDR3 DNA: TGCGCCAGCAGCCAAGATCCGAGGGACGGAAGGAACGAGCAGTACTTC.

The chain employs TRBV6-5 and TRBJ2-7; D may be TRBD1 (5 bases). CDR3 size: 14 residues. V was trimmed by 6 bases and J by 3 bases, leaving 15 bases between them. Germline V CDR1 and CDR2: MNHEY, SVGAGI. The CDR3 DNA reads as TGTGCCAGCAGGGGGCAGGGATTTGGCTACGAGCAGTACTTC. Encoded protein: CASRGQGFGYEQYF.

CDR3 region: CSAAHWDSQFF. CDR3 bases: TGCAGTGCTGCTCACTGGGACTCGCAGTTCTTC. The chain recombines TRBV20-1 with TRBJ2-1, with D possibly TRBD2 on 6 matching bases. Trimming stripped 5 bases from V and 12 bases from J, with 14 bases between. Germline V gives CDR1 DFQATT, CDR2 SNEGSKA (reference sequence). The CDR3 length is 11 residues.

This clone was observed a few times. This sequence joins TRBV18 and TRBJ2-1; 15 bases are shared with TRBD2. This CDR3 comprises 16 residues. Germline CDR1 KGHSH, CDR2 LQKENI. Germline trimming cut 3 bases from V and 14 bases from J; bases unmatched to any gene: 11. The CDR3 bases are TGTGCCAGCTCACCTAACGGACTAGCGGGGGGGCCGGTCGAGTTCTTC. Protein product: CASSPNGLAGGPVEFF.

The chain employs TRBV5-1 and TRBJ2-5; 13 nucleotides agree with TRBD2. Unmatched junction bases numbered 9, after V lost 0 bases and J lost 1 base. Germline V gives CDR1 SGHRS, CDR2 YFSETQ. This CDR3 region has 19 residues. This CDR3 reads CASSLGTSGSFAFQETQYF. The CDR3 DNA reads as TGCGCCAGCAGCTTGGGGACTAGCGGGAGTTTTGCCTTCCAAGAGACCCAGTACTTC.

The chain recombines TRBV5-6 with TRBJ1-2, with a weak D call TRBD1 (5 bases). CDR3 length: 15 amino acids. Germline V lookup: CDR1 SGHDT, CDR2 YYEEEE. V was clipped by 0 bases and J by 5 bases, with 14 bases between them. The CDR3 bases are TGTGCCAGCAGCTTGGTAGGCAGGGAGGGGTATGGCTACACCTTC. Amino acid sequence: CASSLVGREGYGYTF.

The chain is built from TRBV11-3 and TRBJ2-3, with D perhaps assigned TRBD1 or TRBD2 (6 bases each). Trimming removed 5 bases from V and 7 bases from J, with 10 bases in between. CDR1 SGHNT and CDR2 YENEEA come from the germline V gene. The length of the CDR3 is 12 residues. CDR3 sequence (DNA): TGTGCCAGCAGCGAGGGGGGATATACGCAGTATTTT. Translation: CASSEGGYTQYF.

This clone came up a few times. The CDR3 region is CASSMGSDNSPLHF. In DNA, the CDR3 is TGTGCCAGCTCAATGGGATCGGATAATTCACCCCTCCACTTT. This sequence joins TRBV18 and TRBJ1-6; D gene ambiguous. The CDR3 sequence is 14 residues long. Trimming removed 5 bases from V and 5 bases from J, with 10 bases in between. The germline V gene has CDR1 KGHSH and CDR2 LQKENI.

This sequence joins TRBV11-2 and TRBJ2-2; tentative D call: TRBD1 (6 bases). This CDR3 contains 15 residues. With 4 bases removed from V and 1 base from J, the gap between germline ends came to 10 bases. Germline lookup yields CDR1 SGHAT and CDR2 FQNNGV. For the CDR3, the DNA is TGTGCCAGCAGCTCTTGGACAGAGAACACCGGGGAGCTGTTTTTT. Its translation is CASSSWTENTGELFF.

The chain couples TRBV28 to TRBJ2-7, with 11 positions matching TRBD2. The CDR3 runs to 15 residues. Trimming removed 5 bases from V and 3 bases from J; junction bases left unmatched: 6. Germline CDR1 is MDHEN and CDR2 is SYDVKM. The CDR3 DNA reads as TGTGCCAGCAGTCCACCGGGACTAGCGGTCTACGAGCAGTACTTC. It codes for CASSPPGLAVYEQYF. The complete variable domain, with remaining parts taken from reference TRBV28 and TRBJ2-7, reads DVKVTQSSRYLVKRTGEKVFLECVQDMDHENMFWYRQDPGLGLRLIYFSYDVKMKEKGDIPEGYSVSREKKERFSLILESASTNQTSMYLCASSPPGLAVYEQYFGPGTRLTVT.

This chain uses TRBV7-2 with TRBJ1-2, with D perhaps matching TRBD1 (6 bases). Germline lookup yields CDR1 SGHTA and CDR2 FQGNSA. V dropped 3 bases and J dropped 5 bases, with 10 bases sitting between them. The CDR3 has 13 amino acids. Here the CDR3 reads CASSFDRSYGYTF. For the CDR3, the DNA is TGTGCCAGCAGCTTCGACAGGAGTTATGGCTACACCTTC.